These 22 T cell receptor beta chains were all obtained from the same sample, sequenced in a study of blood T cell repertoires in COVID-19. The repertoire was sequenced with immunoSEQ multiplex PCR; TCRdb's copy has only in-frame clones and lacks some. The profile shows about 96,000 clones, about 81% of them singletons. Material: peripheral blood. The origin of the receptors is a woman aged 55-70 years with acute or convalescent COVID-19.

The chain employs TRBV4-3 and TRBJ2-3; perhaps TRBD2 as D (7 bases). The CDR3 has 16 amino acids. Germline CDR1 and CDR2: LGHNA and YSLEER. V lost 0 bases and J 8 bases, leaving 18 bases between the germline ends. CDR3 amino acids: CASSQDRGGAKGTQYF. The CDR3 DNA follows: TGCGCCAGCAGCCAAGATAGGGGGGGGGCCAAGGGTACGCAGTATTTT.

The genes are TRBV9 and TRBJ2-1, with TRBD1 matching 7 bases. Germline V CDR1 and CDR2: SGDLS, YYNGEE. V shed 3 bases and J 9 bases; nucleotides not matched to a gene: 15. This CDR3 contains 16 residues. CDR3 bases: TGTGCCAGCAGCGGCTGGGGCAGGGGGATTACGACTGAGCAGTTCTTC. Translation gives CASSGWGRGITTEQFF.

The CDR3 region is CASSLTGLYEQYF. For the CDR3, the DNA is TGTGCCAGCAGCCTTACAGGGCTCTACGAGCAGTACTTC. The chain is built from TRBV12-3 or TRBV12-4 and TRBJ2-7; tentative D call: TRBD1 (6 bases). Trimming pared 6 bases from V and 3 bases from J, leaving 12 bases between. This CDR3 is 13 amino acids long.

The gene calls are TRBV5-1 and TRBJ2-1; D unresolved. Trimming took 3 bases from V and 10 from J, leaving 8 bases between them. Germline V lookup: CDR1 SGHRS, CDR2 YFSETQ. CDR3 length: 11 amino acids. The chain's CDR3 is CASSWRREQFF. In DNA, the CDR3 is TGCGCCAGCAGCTGGCGGCGGGAGCAGTTCTTC.

The chain joins TRBV6-5 to TRBJ1-2; D ambiguous. The germline V gene has CDR1 MNHEY and CDR2 SVGAGI. The V end was cut by 6 bases, the J end by 5 bases, with 10 bases between. This CDR3 region has 12 residues. CDR3 amino acids: CASSTRSYGYTF. CDR3 in DNA: TGTGCCAGCAGCACTCGTTCGTATGGCTACACCTTC.

V and J are TRBV4-1 and TRBJ2-7; D call uncertain. Between the trimmed V and J ends, which lost 4 bases and 0 bases, there was a span of 13 bases. Germline V gene data show CDR1 as MGHRA and CDR2 as YSYEKL. The CDR3 runs 15 residues. CDR3 sequence: CASSPRSSYSYEQYF. In nucleotides, the CDR3 is TGCGCCAGCAGCCCCCGTTCCAGTTACTCCTACGAGCAGTACTTC.

This rearrangement joins TRBV11-2 to TRBJ2-4, with TRBD1 matching over 8 bases. The CDR3 is 15 residues long. Trimming removed 4 bases from V and 6 bases from J; junction bases left unmatched: 8. Looked up from germline, CDR1 is SGHAT and CDR2 is FQNNGV. The CDR3 sequence is CASSYAPGGINIQYF. CDR3 DNA: TGTGCCAGCAGCTACGCCCCAGGGGGCATAAACATTCAGTACTTC.

This clone was seen more than once but under ten times. The J gene is TRBJ2-7, the V gene TRBV27, with D possibly TRBD2 on 6 matching bases. Per the germline V gene, CDR1 is MNHEY and CDR2 is SMNVEV (reference sequence). V was trimmed by 5 bases and J by 2 bases, leaving 13 bases between them. There are 14 residues in the CDR3. CDR3 loop: CASSPGLRAYEQYF. The CDR3 coding sequence is TGTGCCAGCAGTCCGGGACTCCGGGCCTACGAGCAGTACTTC.

This clone has a single count. The DNA for the CDR3 is TGTGCCAGCAGCCAGGGTACAGGGGGCCGTGGAAACACCATATATTTT. Protein product: CASSQGTGGRGNTIYF. The chain couples TRBV3-1 (or the pseudogene TRBV3-2) to TRBJ1-3, with 9 bases fitting TRBD1. Germline values: CDR1 LGHDT, CDR2 YNNKEL (reference sequence). This CDR3 region has 16 residues. The V and J ends lost 3 bases and 3 bases, in that order; junction bases with no gene match: 6.

The chain joins TRBV29-1 to TRBJ1-4, with 8 nucleotides matching TRBD1. V was pared by 6 bases and J by 7 bases, with 10 bases of the junction left unmatched. The CDR3 totals 14 residues. Germline V gives CDR1 SQVTM, CDR2 ANQGSEA. The CDR3 reads CSVTDRAGAEKLFF. The CDR3 DNA follows: TGCAGCGTAACGGACAGGGCGGGAGCTGAAAAACTGTTTTTT.

J is TRBJ2-5 and V is TRBV27, with TRBD2 identical over 13 bases. The CDR3 is made up of 15 amino acids. Germline V gives CDR1 MNHEY, CDR2 SMNVEV (reference sequence). V gave up 8 bases and J gave up 2 bases; unmatched junction bases: 5. The CDR3, as DNA: TGTGCCAGCCGTAGGGGACTAGCGGGGCAAGAGACCCAGTACTTC. Its protein is CASRRGLAGQETQYF.

J is TRBJ1-5 and V is TRBV7-8; D uncertain. Germline CDR1 SGHVS, CDR2 FQNEAQ. Trimming shortened V by 5 bases and J by 3 bases, and 11 bases separated the two germline ends. The CDR3 is made up of 14 amino acids. The CDR3 here is CASSQQTLNQPQHF. The CDR3 DNA reads as TGTGCCAGCAGCCAACAGACGCTCAATCAGCCCCAGCATTTT. Based on the CDR3 plus reference TRBV7-8 and TRBJ1-5, the full variable domain is GAGVSQSPRYKVAKRGQDVALRCDPISGHVSLFWYQQALGQGPEFLTYFQNEAQLDKSGLPSDRFFAERPEGSVSTLKIQRTQQEDSAVYLCASSQQTLNQPQHFGDGTRLSIL.

The chain is built from TRBV5-4 and TRBJ1-5; a possible D gene is TRBD1 (6 bases). CDR1 and CDR2 (germline): SGHNT, YYREEE (reference sequence). Trimming removed 0 bases from V and 7 bases from J, with 11 bases in between. This CDR3 contains 14 residues. The DNA for the CDR3 is TGTGCCAGCAGCTTGGACAGGGCTGGCCAGCCCCAGCATTTT. This sequence encodes CASSLDRAGQPQHF.

About this clone: Germline is not matched at one junction end, which may reflect a read error. The chain recombines TRBV7-7 with TRBJ2-2; D gene unclear. Germline CDR1 is SSHAT and CDR2 is FNYEAQ (reference sequence). The CDR3 is 15 residues long. The CDR3, as DNA: TGTGCTAGCAGCTTAGCTAGTGCGAACACCGGGGAGCTGTTTTTT. The encoded protein is CASSLASANTGELFF.

A few counts support this clone. CDR3 sequence: CASSQIGLAGFQETQYF. The CDR3 DNA follows: TGCGCCAGCAGCCAAATCGGGCTAGCGGGGTTTCAAGAGACCCAGTACTTC. The chain recombines TRBV4-1 with TRBJ2-5, with TRBD2 matching 9 bases. The CDR3 length is 17 residues. V gave up 2 bases and J gave up 2 bases; unmatched junction bases: 9. CDR1 and CDR2 (germline): MGHRA, YSYEKL.

The chain recombines TRBV27 with TRBJ2-5, with 10 bases identical to TRBD2. After removal of 5 bases from V and 5 bases from J, the junction contained 8 bases not matched to a gene. This CDR3 contains 15 residues. Looked up from germline, CDR1 is MNHEY and CDR2 is SMNVEV (reference sequence). CDR3 amino acids: CASSLSGGALETQYF. CDR3 coding DNA: TGTGCCAGCAGTCTAAGCGGGGGGGCTCTGGAGACCCAGTACTTC.

Here the CDR3 reads CAIGGVDTEAFF. DNA for the CDR3: TGTGCCATCGGGGGGGTGGACACTGAAGCTTTCTTT. The rearrangement uses TRBV10-3 and TRBJ1-1, with D perhaps matching TRBD1 (5 bases). Trimming pared 8 bases from V and 3 bases from J, leaving 10 bases between. The CDR3 length is 12 residues. CDR1 and CDR2 from the germline V gene are ENHRY and SYGVKD.

The chain recombines TRBV6-1 with TRBJ1-2, with D unresolved. The CDR3 is 14 residues long. The germline V and J ends were trimmed by 2 bases and 6 bases, with 13 bases remaining between them. The germline gives CDR1 MNHNS, CDR2 SASEGT. The CDR3 bases are TGTGCCAGCAGTGAACTATATCCTCCGGATGGCTACACCTTC. Encoded protein: CASSELYPPDGYTF.

This chain links TRBV12-3 or TRBV12-4 with TRBJ1-1; D ambiguous. This CDR3 has 13 amino acids. Trimming stripped 7 bases from V and 4 bases from J, with 13 bases between. CDR3 residues: CASILGGRTEAFF. CDR3 DNA: TGTGCCAGCATCCTGGGAGGCCGCACTGAAGCTTTCTTT.

This sequence joins TRBV6-5 and TRBJ1-1; perhaps TRBD1 as D (5 bases). This CDR3 is built from 11 residues. V lost 8 bases and J 7 bases, leaving 11 bases between the germline ends. From germline, CDR1 is MNHEY and CDR2 SVGAGI. DNA for the CDR3: TGTGCCAGCCAGGGCGGTATTGAAGCTTTCTTT. Amino acid sequence: CASQGGIEAFF.

This rearrangement joins TRBV14 to TRBJ2-1; D is undetermined. The CDR3 is 14 residues long. Trimming left V 3 bases short and J 1 base short, with 7 bases between. CDR1 is SGHDN, CDR2 FVKESK, per germline. CDR3 sequence (DNA): TGTGCCAGCAGCCAGTTCGGTTCCTACAATGAGCAGTTCTTC. Its translation is CASSQFGSYNEQFF.

This chain joins TRBV5-1 and TRBJ2-1, with TRBD2 matching 13 bases. CDR1 is SGHRS, CDR2 YFSETQ, per germline. J gave up 7 bases and V 4 bases, and 17 bases lay outside the gene matches. The CDR3 loop spans 19 amino acids. Here the CDR3 reads CASSLGLAGDRGLSNEQFF. The CDR3 coding sequence is TGCGCCAGCAGCCTAGGACTAGCGGGGGATCGGGGCCTCAGTAATGAGCAGTTCTTC.